The 21 T cell receptor beta chains below come from one sample, sequenced in a study of blood T cells in healthy people across ages. A second PCR of 7 to 11 cycles used a sample-barcoded 5' primer and a J-beta primer mix. TCRdb analysed the 5' RACE reads with MiXCR anew, one entry per CDR3 protein. The sample has 1 million to 1.2 million distinct CDR3 sequences; less than 45% are singletons. The sample consisted of blood. The source of these receptors is a man aged 18 to 29 in good health.

Only a few counts were recorded for this clonotype. This rearrangement joins TRBV6-1 to TRBJ1-6, with 10 bases aligning to TRBD1. With 3 bases clipped from V and 5 bases from J, the junction kept 4 bases outside the gene matches. The germline V gene encodes CDR1 MNHNS and CDR2 SASEGT. The CDR3 is 16 amino acids. The CDR3 spells CASSDGQGGNNSPLHF. The CDR3 DNA reads TGTGCCAGCAGTGACGGACAGGGGGGAAATAATTCACCCCTCCACTTT.

Many counts were recorded for this clonotype. This chain links TRBV20-1 with TRBJ2-3, with TRBD2 matching over 10 bases. Looked up from germline, CDR1 is DFQATT and CDR2 is SNEGSKA (reference sequence). The CDR3 covers 20 residues. After removal of 1 base from V and 6 bases from J, the junction contained 22 bases not matched to a gene. DNA for the CDR3: TGCAGTGCTAGAGTCCGGCCTAGCGGGGGCCCTACCCCTAGTTCCGATACGCAGTATTTT. Encoded protein: CSARVRPSGGPTPSSDTQYF.

The chain carries TRBV25-1 and TRBJ1-1; 9 bases map to TRBD1. This CDR3 is built from 16 residues. Unmatched junction bases numbered 16, after V lost 8 bases and J lost 6 bases. The germline V gene has CDR1 MGHDK and CDR2 SYGVNS. Here the CDR3 DNA reads TGTGCCAGCTGCCCAATACAGGGACAGGGAAAGGCTGAAGCTTTCTTT. Translated: CASCPIQGQGKAEAFF.

This sequence joins TRBV6-2 or TRBV6-3 and TRBJ1-6; D is perhaps TRBD1 (6 bases). Per the germline V gene, CDR1 is MNHEY and CDR2 is SVGEGT. This CDR3 region has 14 residues. Between the trimmed V and J ends, which lost 11 bases and 4 bases, there was a span of 15 bases. The CDR3 bases are TGTGCCTCAACGGGGGCCGCATATAATTCACCCCTCCACTTT. Its protein is CASTGAAYNSPLHF.

This clonotype appeared a single time. The chain employs TRBV20-1 and TRBJ1-1; 11 nucleotides align to TRBD1. The ends lost 4 bases at V and 4 bases at J; junction bases unmatched: 5. This CDR3 is built from 14 residues. Germline V lookup: CDR1 DFQATT, CDR2 SNEGSKA (reference sequence). The CDR3, as DNA: TGCAGTGCTACCCCAGGGACAGGGGGCACTGAAGCTTTCTTT. Amino acid sequence: CSATPGTGGTEAFF.

This clonotype was seen a few times. This chain connects TRBV7-2 to TRBJ2-5; tentative D call: TRBD2 (6 bases). CDR1 SGHTA and CDR2 FQGNSA come from the germline V gene. The CDR3 has 15 amino acids. V was pared by 5 bases and J by 4 bases, with 17 bases between. The CDR3 spells CASSPTSSLPETQYF. The DNA for the CDR3 is TGTGCCAGCAGCCCCACTAGCTCTCTTCCAGAGACCCAGTACTTC.

Only a few counts were recorded for this clonotype. The chain joins TRBV4-1 to TRBJ1-5, with D uncertain. Trimming stripped 4 bases from V and 1 base from J, with 20 bases between. This CDR3 spans 18 amino acids. Germline CDR1 and CDR2: MGHRA and YSYEKL. CDR3 residues: CASSLVPPDGRSNQPQHF. DNA of the CDR3: TGCGCCAGCAGCCTGGTCCCCCCCGATGGACGGAGCAATCAGCCCCAGCATTTT.

This clonotype was detected only a few times. The J gene is TRBJ2-3, the V gene TRBV10-3; D gene uncertain. The germline V and J ends were trimmed by 4 bases and 4 bases, with 9 bases remaining between them. The germline V gene has CDR1 ENHRY and CDR2 SYGVKD. This CDR3 is built from 13 residues. CDR3 protein: CAISGRSADTQYF. The DNA of the CDR3 is TGTGCCATCAGTGGCCGGTCGGCAGATACGCAGTATTTT.

Only a few counts were recorded for this clonotype. The DNA for the CDR3 is TGTGCCAGCAGTGTCTCTCGGGGGGCGCTCATTCAGTACTTC. Translated, it gives CASSVSRGALIQYF. The chain is built from TRBV28 and TRBJ2-4; a weak D match, TRBD2 (7 bases). Germline-derived CDR1 and CDR2 are MDHEN and SYDVKM. There are 14 residues in the CDR3. V was trimmed by 5 bases and J by 9 bases, leaving 17 bases between them.

At least ten counts were recorded for this clonotype. The V and J genes are TRBV7-2 and TRBJ2-3, with 9 bases that match TRBD2. V shed 1 base and J 3 bases; nucleotides not matched to a gene: 2. The CDR3 is 15 amino acids. The V gene's germline CDR1 is SGHTA and CDR2 FQGNSA. CDR3 coding DNA: TGTGCCAGCAGCTTAGAACTAGCGGGTACAGATACGCAGTATTTT. Encoded protein: CASSLELAGTDTQYF. The whole variable domain, remainder taken from reference TRBV7-2 and TRBJ2-3, is GAGVSQSPSNKVTEKGKDVELRCDPISGHTALYWYRQSLGQGLEFLIYFQGNSAPDKSGLPSDRFSAERTGGSVSTLTIQRTQQEDSAVYLCASSLELAGTDTQYFGPGTRLTVL.

This clonotype has more than one count but fewer than ten. The chain uses TRBV7-2 and TRBJ2-3; the D gene could be TRBD1 or TRBD2 (5 bases each). This CDR3 is built from 14 residues. Deletions cut 7 bases from V and 5 bases from J, with 16 bases between. The germline V gene encodes CDR1 SGHTA and CDR2 FQGNSA. DNA for the CDR3: TGTGCCAGCACCAAGACCGGGGCCCGAGATACGCAGTATTTT. Translation: CASTKTGARDTQYF.

The J gene is TRBJ2-7, the V gene TRBV4-1; possibly TRBD1 for D (5 bases). Germline V gene data show CDR1 as MGHRA and CDR2 as YSYEKL. This CDR3 has 21 residues. Between the trimmed V and J ends, which lost 8 bases and 7 bases, there was a span of 42 bases. CDR3 nucleotides: TGCGCCAGCGCACCCAAGGGCAGGGAACTCAGGCCCACAGGCTCCTACAATGAGCAGTACTTC. Amino acids: CASAPKGRELRPTGSYNEQYF.

There are many counts of this clonotype. The chain combines TRBV7-2 with TRBJ2-1; perhaps TRBD1 as D (6 bases). CDR1 and CDR2 (germline): SGHTA, FQGNSA. Trimming took off 1 base at V and 2 bases at J, with 9 bases between the two ends. CDR3 length equals 15 residues. In nucleotides, the CDR3 is TGTGCCAGCAGCTTAGGGCAGGGGACCTACAATGAGCAGTTCTTC. Protein: CASSLGQGTYNEQFF.

Only a few counts were recorded for this clonotype. V and J are TRBV28 and TRBJ2-7; 7 nucleotides line up with TRBD1. Germline-derived CDR1 and CDR2 are MDHEN and SYDVKM. The CDR3 runs to 16 residues. V lost 6 bases to trimming and J lost 2 bases; unmatched junction nucleotides: 13. The CDR3 loop reads CASSSPDRVGTYEQYF. The CDR3 DNA follows: TGTGCCAGCAGCTCACCTGACAGGGTAGGGACCTACGAGCAGTACTTC.

This clonotype has only a few counts. The gene calls are TRBV4-3 and TRBJ1-2; D remains ambiguous. Germline V gene data show CDR1 as LGHNA and CDR2 as YSLEER. CDR3 size: 14 residues. The germline V and J ends were trimmed by 0 bases and 8 bases, with 13 bases remaining between them. The CDR3: CASSQDLSTDGYTF. The CDR3 bases are TGCGCCAGCAGCCAAGACCTTAGCACAGACGGCTACACCTTC.

V and J are TRBV10-3 and TRBJ2-1, with TRBD2 identical over 7 bases. Germline trimming cut 6 bases from V and 2 bases from J; bases unmatched to any gene: 7. The CDR3 loop spans 15 amino acids. CDR1 and CDR2 from the germline V gene are ENHRY and SYGVKD. CDR3 amino acids: CAISRVAGAYNEQFF. The CDR3 bases are TGTGCCATCAGCCGGGTGGCGGGGGCCTACAATGAGCAGTTCTTC.

The rearrangement joins TRBV29-1 to TRBJ2-7; 7 bases are a match to TRBD1. The CDR3 sequence is 13 residues long. Germline V gene data show CDR1 as SQVTM and CDR2 as ANQGSEA. The ends lost 2 bases at V and 2 bases at J; junction bases unmatched: 3. CDR3 region: CSVERQGAYEQYF. DNA for the CDR3: TGCAGCGTTGAACGGCAGGGGGCCTACGAGCAGTACTTC.

The gene calls are TRBV27 and TRBJ1-2; D is undetermined. The CDR3 spans 16 residues. The germline V and J ends were trimmed by 0 bases and 6 bases, with 17 bases remaining between them. Germline V lookup: CDR1 MNHEY, CDR2 SMNVEV (reference sequence). The CDR3 reads CASSLSQGITANGYTF. For the CDR3, the DNA is TGTGCCAGCAGTTTATCGCAAGGGATCACCGCTAATGGCTACACCTTC.

This chain joins TRBV28 and TRBJ2-3; no clear D. Germline V lookup: CDR1 MDHEN, CDR2 SYDVKM. Trimming took 1 base from V and 2 from J, leaving 13 bases between them. This CDR3 region has 16 residues. CDR3 protein: CASSLSLAAATDTQYF. The DNA for the CDR3 is TGTGCCAGCAGTTTATCCCTCGCGGCAGCCACAGATACGCAGTATTTT.

The chain uses TRBV29-1 and TRBJ1-1, with D perhaps matching TRBD1 (5 bases). The CDR3 has 15 amino acids. Germline loops: CDR1 SQVTM, CDR2 ANQGSEA. V was clipped by 4 bases and J by 4 bases, with 19 bases between them. Here the CDR3 DNA reads TGCAGCGTTGCGGTCAGGGTTACGGGAGGCACTGAAGCTTTCTTT. Its protein product is CSVAVRVTGGTEAFF.

The chain links TRBV20-1 to TRBJ2-1; D remains unclear. The CDR3 spans 12 residues. V was clipped by 2 bases and J by 6 bases, with 8 bases between them. Germline lookup yields CDR1 DFQATT and CDR2 SNEGSKA (reference sequence). The CDR3, as DNA: TGCAGTGCTAGATGGGCTGGCAATGAGCAGTTCTTC. Translated, it gives CSARWAGNEQFF.